The present T cell receptor (beta chain) was sequenced within a study of blood T cell repertoires in COVID-19 (dated by TCRdb to the early 2020s). Turning to the overall study: Samples from collaborators originated in the United States, Italy and Spain and spanned both the acute and convalescent phases of COVID-19. Where available, HLA class I and class II types were obtained from metadata supplied by the sample provider rather than from assay-based typing. The repertoires were made available in a free public database intended to serve as a resource for research on the immune response to SARS-CoV-2. The material from the prospective study consisted of cDNA or gDNA derived from T cells, B-cell-depleted T cells, or PBMCs. The samples were drawn from two sources: the first 160 participants of the ongoing ImmuneRACE study, and fewer than 1,500 subjects contributed by 6 global collaborators. The dataset comprised deeply sampled blood TCRbeta repertoires from subjects exposed to, actively infected with, or recovered from COVID-19. Nearly every sample came with metadata listing a de-identified subject ID, COVID-19 status, age in years and sex.

Of note for this clone: Its recognized antigen is unknown. The input lacks base qualities; no much larger clone sits a single base away.

The paper's findings and limits, for the study overall: How much clinical and demographic metadata was included differed by source and by participant, and the metadata was provided uncurated.

CDR1 KGHDR and CDR2 SFDVKD are derived from the germline V gene. From its cysteine to its phenylalanine, the CDR3 spans 16 amino acids. Only the CDR3 region is kept as DNA, spanning 48 bases read in frame from base 1. Between the V and J ends, shortened by 5 bases and 4 bases respectively, the junction contains 19 bases. Collaborating institutions collected whole blood in K2EDTA tubes following their own protocols. Collaborator samples were shipped for TCRbeta analysis as frozen whole blood, isolated PBMCs, or DNA extracted from either sample type. The immunoSEQ Assay, a bias-controlled multiplex PCR, was used to amplify TCRbeta CDR3 regions from genomic DNA. The authors' analysis ran thus. Nucleated cell counts per sample were estimated from amplification of reference gene primers within the assay. To quantify the absolute abundance of each unique TCRbeta CDR3 rearrangement, sequence reads were collapsed and filtered. For each sample, productive Simpson clonality was calculated as the square root of Simpson's diversity index over productive rearrangements. As stored in TCRdb, this immuneACCESS dataset retains in-frame rearrangements with V and J assigned. A fraction of the clones does not appear; measured against another copy, unresolved V genes explain less than half of the discrepancy, and the remainder lacks a known reason. D and trimming come from the DNA, and the V and J calls and clone size come from that table. This sample is represented by around 210,000 clones; more than 65% of them were singletons. The ten biggest clones cover approximately 13% of the sample.

The TCR comes from a human donor in a cohort sampled during active COVID-19. Material for sequencing was peripheral blood. The chain employs TRBV24-1 and TRBJ1-2; there is no confident call for the D gene. The bases read TGTGCCACCAGTGGTAATGTGGGCCTCCGACGCTATGGCTACACCTTC. Translated, this gives CATSGNVGLRRYGYTF.